Following are 18 T cell receptor beta chains from one sample sequenced in a study of blood T cells in healthy people across ages. A J-beta primer mix and a sample-barcoded 5' primer were used in a second PCR of about 7 to 12 cycles. TCRdb re-analysed the 5' RACE reads in MiXCR, keeping a single row per CDR3 protein. The sample holds over 1.5 million distinct CDR3 sequences, roughly 52% seen once. Sample: blood. The origin of the receptors is a middle-aged woman in good health.

The sample holds a few counts of this clonotype. This chain uses TRBV29-1 with TRBJ2-7; D is possibly TRBD1 (6 bases). This CDR3 comprises 13 residues. Germline V gene sequence: CDR1 SQVTM, CDR2 ANQGSEA. V gave up 1 base and J gave up 5 bases, with 12 bases separating them. This chain's CDR3 is CSVEGRGHDEQYF. CDR3 in DNA: TGCAGCGTTGAAGGCAGGGGCCATGACGAGCAGTACTTC.

The chain uses TRBV13 and TRBJ2-7; D tentatively reads TRBD1 or TRBD2 (6 bases each). CDR3 length: 17 residues. Germline-derived CDR1 and CDR2 are PRHDT and FYEKMQ (reference sequence). The ends were cut back, 6 bases at V and 0 bases at J, with 21 bases in the middle. The CDR3 sequence is CASSLSSGAPGSYEQYF. CDR3 coding DNA: TGTGCCAGCAGTTTATCCTCGGGGGCCCCGGGCTCCTACGAGCAGTACTTC.

In its sample, this clonotype was seen a few times. V and J are TRBV6-1 and TRBJ2-3, with 7 bases that match TRBD1. CDR3 length: 15 residues. J lost 14 bases, V lost 6 bases, and 20 bases had no gene match. Germline CDR1 is MNHNS and CDR2 is SASEGT. CDR3 sequence: CASSDGQVAFGGGYF. CDR3 DNA sequence: TGTGCCAGCAGCGACGGACAGGTGGCCTTTGGTGGTGGGTATTTT.

This chain uses TRBV2 with TRBJ2-5, with D perhaps matching TRBD1 or TRBD2 (6 bases each). The J call may not be correct, given that the DNA end is closer to TRBJ2-7. Germline values: CDR1 SNHLY, CDR2 FYNNEI. The CDR3 contains 13 residues. For the CDR3, the DNA is TGTGCCAGCAGTGCCGGGGGCGTGGGCGAGCAGTACTTC. This sequence encodes CASSAGGVGEQYF.

The chain joins TRBV4-1 to TRBJ2-3; TRBD2 aligns across 7 bases. The length of the CDR3 is 16 residues. Germline-derived CDR1 and CDR2 are MGHRA and YSYEKL. The J segment lost 10 bases and the V segment lost 1 base, leaving 14 bases of the junction unmatched. CDR3 bases: TGCGCCAGCAGCCAAGCTAAGGAGGTGGGCGGGGGTTCGCAGTATTTT. Translation gives CASSQAKEVGGGSQYF.

This clonotype was detected a few times. The V call is TRBV14, the J call TRBJ2-1; the match to TRBD2 covers 11 bases. J lost 5 bases, V lost 5 bases, and 8 bases had no gene match. Germline V gene lookup returns CDR1 SGHDN and CDR2 FVKESK. CDR3 size: 16 residues. The CDR3 here is CASSKTGLAENNEQFF. The CDR3 nucleotides read TGTGCCAGCAGCAAAACGGGACTAGCGGAGAACAATGAGCAGTTCTTC.

This clonotype was counted only a few times. V is TRBV7-2 and J is TRBJ1-4; D is uncertain. The CDR3 sequence is 14 residues long. The V end lost 5 bases, the J end lost 5 bases, and 12 bases lay between the germline ends. Germline V gene data show CDR1 as SGHTA and CDR2 as FQGNSA. CDR3: CASSLGLRNEKLFF. In DNA form, the CDR3 reads TGTGCCAGCAGCCTCGGGCTACGGAATGAAAAACTGTTTTTT.

The chain combines TRBV6-5 with TRBJ1-2; a weak D match, TRBD1 (5 bases). CDR3 size: 12 residues. V lost 10 bases to trimming and J lost 2 bases, with 11 bases between them. CDR1 and CDR2 (germline): MNHEY, SVGAGI. This chain's CDR3 is CATETVNYGYTF. In nucleotides, the CDR3 is TGTGCCACCGAGACAGTGAACTATGGCTACACCTTC.

The J gene is TRBJ2-7, the V gene TRBV9; the match to TRBD2 covers 11 bases. This CDR3 region has 19 residues. Trimming cost V 3 bases and J 2 bases; bases outside gene matches: 16. Germline-derived CDR1 and CDR2 are SGDLS and YYNGEE. CDR3 sequence (DNA): TGTGCCAGCAGCGACGGAGTCCTAGCGGGGGGTTCTCCGACCTACGAGCAGTACTTC. As protein: CASSDGVLAGGSPTYEQYF.

This clonotype was detected a few times. The rearrangement links TRBV20-1 to TRBJ2-1; a weak D match, TRBD1 (6 bases). Germline CDR1 reads DFQATT; CDR2 reads SNEGSKA (reference sequence). The CDR3 length is 14 residues. Trimming left V 5 bases short and J 1 base short, with 12 bases between. The CDR3 nucleotides are TGCAGTGCTCCCGGGACACAGTCCTACAATGAGCAGTTCTTC. Protein sequence: CSAPGTQSYNEQFF.

The chain employs TRBV4-2 and TRBJ1-5, with D possibly TRBD1 on 5 matching bases. Germline assignment: CDR1 LGHNA and CDR2 YNFKEQ. The CDR3 has 16 residues. Trimming took off 0 bases at V and 6 bases at J, with 15 bases between the two ends. CDR3 DNA: TGTGCCAGCAGCCAAGATCATAGGGGCTCGGCTCAGCCCCAGCATTTT. Its protein product is CASSQDHRGSAQPQHF.

The J gene is TRBJ2-3, the V gene TRBV20-1; D ambiguous. CDR1 is DFQATT and CDR2 is SNEGSKA in the germline V gene (reference sequence). V lost 0 bases and J lost 0, with 13 bases in between. CDR3 size: 16 residues. CDR3 in DNA: TGCAGTGCTAGAGATATCCAGCTGGGGAGCACAGATACGCAGTATTTT. Encoded protein: CSARDIQLGSTDTQYF.

This clonotype was counted only a few times. The chain uses TRBV20-1 and TRBJ2-5; D gene uncertain. This CDR3 is 14 amino acids long. Germline loops: CDR1 DFQATT, CDR2 SNEGSKA (reference sequence). The ends were cut back, 0 bases at V and 4 bases at J, with 12 bases in the middle. The CDR3 spells CSARDFIGVETQYF. For the CDR3, the DNA is TGCAGTGCTAGAGATTTTATCGGTGTAGAGACCCAGTACTTC.

This clonotype came up a few times. The V and J genes are TRBV7-2 and TRBJ2-1; D is ambiguous. Between the trimmed V and J ends, which lost 1 base and 0 bases, there was a span of 16 bases. Germline-derived CDR1 and CDR2 are SGHTA and FQGNSA. CDR3 length equals 18 residues. CDR3 in DNA: TGTGCCAGCAGCTTAGGGTTCGGAACGGGCGGCTCCTACAATGAGCAGTTCTTC. This gives the protein CASSLGFGTGGSYNEQFF.

The V gene is TRBV15, the J gene TRBJ2-7, with D unclear. The CDR3 covers 14 residues. The V gene lost 0 bases and the J gene lost 6 bases, with 12 bases spanning the gap. The germline gives CDR1 LNHNV, CDR2 YYDKDF (reference sequence). CDR3 sequence: CATSREGRSREQYF. The CDR3 DNA reads TGTGCCACCAGCAGAGAAGGTAGATCCCGCGAGCAGTACTTC.

The CDR3 is CASSYVKGYGYTF. The CDR3 DNA reads TGTGCCAGCAGCTATGTTAAGGGTTATGGCTACACCTTC. The chain links TRBV7-2 to TRBJ1-2; D remains unclear. Germline V gives CDR1 SGHTA, CDR2 FQGNSA. V lost 4 bases, J lost 5 bases, and 11 bases lay in between. CDR3 length: 13 amino acids.

This chain uses TRBV7-9 with TRBJ1-2; D gene unclear. Trimming took off 5 bases at V and 8 bases at J, with 15 bases between the two ends. The CDR3 runs 13 residues. In germline, CDR1 is SEHNR, CDR2 FQNEAQ (reference sequence). The DNA of the CDR3 is TGTGCCAGCAGCCCTACCCGGGAAGAGGGCTACACCTTC. It yields the protein CASSPTREEGYTF.

V and J are TRBV29-1 and TRBJ2-1; D gene unclear. V dropped 7 bases and J dropped 5 bases, with 6 bases sitting between them. Germline CDR1 is SQVTM and CDR2 is ANQGSEA. This CDR3 contains 10 residues. CDR3 nucleotides: TGCAGCGGATCCAACAATGAGCAGTTCTTC. It encodes CSGSNNEQFF.